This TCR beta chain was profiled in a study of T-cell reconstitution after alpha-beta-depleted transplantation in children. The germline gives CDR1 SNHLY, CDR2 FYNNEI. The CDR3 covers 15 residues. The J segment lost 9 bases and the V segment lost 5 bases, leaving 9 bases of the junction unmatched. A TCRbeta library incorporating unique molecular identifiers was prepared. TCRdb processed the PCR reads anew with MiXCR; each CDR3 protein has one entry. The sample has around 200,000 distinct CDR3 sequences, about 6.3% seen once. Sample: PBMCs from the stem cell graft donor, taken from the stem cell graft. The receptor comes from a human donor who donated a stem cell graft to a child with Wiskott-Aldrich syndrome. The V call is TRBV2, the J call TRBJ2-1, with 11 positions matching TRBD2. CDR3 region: CASSPNSGGASEQFF. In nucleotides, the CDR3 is TGTGCCAGCAGTCCCAATAGCGGGGGGGCAAGTGAGCAGTTCTTC.